The rows below give T cell receptor beta chains drawn from one sample of a study of T cell repertoires in cytomegalovirus infection. TCRdb processed the reads anew with MiXCR; each CDR3 protein has one entry. Of about 770,000 distinct CDR3 sequences in the sample, 25% to 35% were seen once. The antigens of these receptors remain unknown. The sample consisted of cultured CD8+ T cells from PBMCs, taken from culture after CMV antigen stimulation. These receptors were taken from a human donor in good health (CMV status not recorded). Some clones in this sample may be carry-over from other donors' samples. Both conserved end residues are part of each CDR3.

>TRBJ2-7|TRBV6-8
CASSYGLGGGSYEQYF
>TRBJ1-1|TRBV27
CASGLLSQGHTEAFF
>TRBJ1-1|TRBV7-9
CASIPMDGPTEAFF
>TRBJ2-2|TRBV7-2
CASSLLGPAGELFF
>TRBJ2-1|TRBV7-8
CASSLSAGPSGGEQFF
>TRBJ1-6|TRBV5-5
CASSPGTGGSPLHF
>TRBJ2-1|TRBV6-2/TRBV6-3
CASRGAKNEQFF
>TRBJ1-2|TRBV7-6
CASSTTPEDRGRMNGYTF
>TRBJ2-1|TRBV4-1
CASSQGSLGNEQFF
>TRBJ2-1|TRBV19
CASSPLSGNEQFF
>TRBJ1-5|TRBV7-6
CASSLGPQLEPQHF
>TRBJ1-1|TRBV12-3/TRBV12-4
CASSLVAGNTEAFF
>TRBJ2-7|TRBV29-1
CSVEDMNSSYEQYF
>TRBJ1-2|TRBV27
CASTDRGPLSEGGYTF
>TRBJ1-5|TRBV7-6
CASSRQPNQPQHF
>TRBJ2-1|TRBV4-1
CASSQVQGIEQFF
>TRBJ1-3|TRBV15
CATSRVVGTGIYTIYF
>TRBJ1-2|TRBV18
CASSRGRAPNYGYTF
>TRBJ2-1|TRBV7-9
CASSLVNNEQFF
>TRBJ1-1|TRBV7-6
CASSQYLTGAKNTEAFF
>TRBJ2-7|TRBV4-1
CASSLNREWSYEQYF
>TRBJ1-1|TRBV7-8
CASSLGGHQNTEAFF
>TRBJ1-2|TRBV6-1
CASSEPGQGIYGYTF
>TRBJ2-1|TRBV4-3
CASSQDQGNNEQFF
>TRBJ2-2|TRBV7-6
CASTPPFYANTGELFF
>TRBJ1-5|TRBV19
CASTDNSGQPQHF
>TRBJ2-5|TRBV7-7
CASSLYRDRETQYF
>TRBJ1-5|TRBV7-9
CASSLESGYQPQHF
>TRBJ2-5|TRBV9
CASSISGLGETQYF
>TRBJ1-1|TRBV9
CASSVATGEGTEAFF
>TRBJ2-1|TRBV6-4
CAKPWKGAETYNEQFF